The clone carrying this TCR beta chain was detected a few times. These data belong to a study of tumor-infiltrating lymphocytes in localized non-small cell lung cancer. TCRdb keeps only in-frame clones here, not all; method: immunoSEQ multiplex PCR. Seen here are about 22,000 clones, approximately 80% observed once, and the top ten hold about 3.4%. This CDR3 comprises 13 residues. J was trimmed by 3 bases and V by 10 bases; bases with no gene match: 8. In germline, CDR1 is ENHRY, CDR2 SYGVKD. The sequence came from a human donor with non-small cell lung cancer. The material sequenced was lung tumor tissue. The V and J genes are TRBV10-3 and TRBJ2-7, with 8 bases that match TRBD1. CDR3 amino acids: CATRQGTLYEQYF. The CDR3 DNA follows: TGTGCCACCCGACAGGGGACCCTCTACGAGCAGTACTTC.